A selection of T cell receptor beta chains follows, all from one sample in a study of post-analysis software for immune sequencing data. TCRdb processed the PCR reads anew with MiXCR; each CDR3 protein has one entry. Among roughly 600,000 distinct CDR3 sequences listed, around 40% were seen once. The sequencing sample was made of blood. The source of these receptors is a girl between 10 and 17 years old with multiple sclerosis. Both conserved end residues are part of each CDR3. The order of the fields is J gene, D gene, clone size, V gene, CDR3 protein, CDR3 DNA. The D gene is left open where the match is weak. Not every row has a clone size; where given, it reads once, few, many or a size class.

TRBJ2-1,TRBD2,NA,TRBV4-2,CASSQDLRGGSSEQFF,TGTGCCAGTAGCCAGGACCTGCGGGGGGGTTCAAGTGAGCAGTTCTTC
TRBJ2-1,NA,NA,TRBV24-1,CSRGMVNNEQFF,TGTTCGCGGGGTATGGTAAACAATGAGCAGTTCTTC
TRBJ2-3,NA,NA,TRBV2,CTSRPAADTQYF,TGTACCAGCAGACCCGCGGCAGATACGCAGTATTTT
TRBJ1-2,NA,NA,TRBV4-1,CASSPSGLRYGYTF,TGCGCCAGCAGCCCTAGTGGATTACGCTATGGCTACACCTTC
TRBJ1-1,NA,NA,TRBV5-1,CACRNIYMNTEAFF,TGCGCCTGCAGGAATATTTACATGAACACTGAAGCTTTCTTT
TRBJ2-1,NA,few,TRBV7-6,CASSQGGGQFF,TGTGCCAGCAGCCAGGGTGGGGGACAGTTCTTC
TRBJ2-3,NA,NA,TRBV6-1,CASSLAAVLVTDTQYF,TGTGCCAGCAGTCTCGCGGCAGTACTAGTCACAGATACGCAGTATTTT
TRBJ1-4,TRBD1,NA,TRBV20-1,CSAHGTGGGGSDEKLFF,TGCAGTGCTCACGGGACAGGGGGCGGGGGATCCGATGAAAAACTGTTTTTT
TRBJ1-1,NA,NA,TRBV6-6,CASSYPSRQLNTEAFF,TGTGCCAGCAGTTACCCTAGCAGACAGTTGAACACTGAAGCTTTCTTT
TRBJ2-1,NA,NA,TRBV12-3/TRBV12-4,CASTLSPYNEQFF,TGTGCCAGCACCCTGTCCCCGTACAATGAGCAGTTCTTC
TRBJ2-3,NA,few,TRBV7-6,CASSPRAPALVASTTDTQYF,TGTGCCAGCAGCCCCCGGGCCCCAGCACTAGTTGCCAGCACAACAGATACGCAGTATTTT
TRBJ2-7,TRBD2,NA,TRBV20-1,CSARPSGRRYEQYF,TGCAGCGCTAGGCCCAGCGGGAGAAGGTACGAGCAGTACTTC
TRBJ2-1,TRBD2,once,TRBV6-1,CASSERGGGTYNEQFF,TGTGCCAGCAGTGAGAGGGGCGGGGGGACCTACAATGAGCAGTTCTTC
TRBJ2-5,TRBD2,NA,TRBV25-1,CASSEGRLAGDIGETQYF,TGTGCCAGCAGTGAAGGTCGTCTAGCGGGGGACATTGGGGAGACCCAGTACTTC
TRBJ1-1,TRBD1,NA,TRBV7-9,CASSRDSSNTEAFF,TGTGCCAGCAGCCGGGACAGTTCGAACACTGAAGCTTTCTTT
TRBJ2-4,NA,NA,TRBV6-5,CASSSGQGLAKSIQYF,TGTGCCAGCAGCTCCGGACAGGGACTAGCCAAAAGCATTCAGTACTTC
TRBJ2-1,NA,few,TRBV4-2,CASRAVGGHYNEQFF,TGTGCCAGCAGAGCCGTCGGGGGGCACTACAATGAGCAGTTCTTC
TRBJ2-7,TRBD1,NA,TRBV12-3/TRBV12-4,CASSRGQGADEQYF,TGTGCCAGCAGTCGGGGACAGGGAGCAGACGAGCAGTACTTC
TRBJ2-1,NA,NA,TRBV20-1,CSATRRAYNEQFF,TGCAGTGCAACCCGACGAGCTTACAATGAGCAGTTCTTC
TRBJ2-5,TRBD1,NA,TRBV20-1,CSARRQGGTQYF,TGCAGTGCCCGACGACAGGGGGGGACCCAGTACTTC
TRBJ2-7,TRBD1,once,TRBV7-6,CASSLAQGTGVTEQYF,TGTGCCAGCAGCTTAGCGCAGGGGACAGGGGTGACCGAGCAGTACTTC
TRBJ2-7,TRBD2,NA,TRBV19,CASSIVSGGGYEQYF,TGTGCCAGTAGTATAGTCAGCGGGGGAGGATACGAGCAGTACTTC
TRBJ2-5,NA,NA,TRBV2,CASRSGDQETQYF,TGTGCCAGCAGGTCGGGGGATCAAGAGACCCAGTACTTC
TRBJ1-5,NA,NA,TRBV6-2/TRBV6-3,CASSDYAGVKRWGQPQHF,TGTGCCAGCAGTGACTACGCAGGGGTTAAACGTTGGGGTCAGCCCCAGCATTTT
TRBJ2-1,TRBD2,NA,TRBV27,CASSLFPSGSEQFF,TGTGCCAGCAGTTTATTCCCTAGCGGTAGTGAGCAGTTCTTC
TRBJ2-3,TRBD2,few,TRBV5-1,CASSLFGTSGSKTDTQYF,TGCGCCAGCAGCTTGTTTGGGACTAGCGGGAGTAAGACAGATACGCAGTATTTT
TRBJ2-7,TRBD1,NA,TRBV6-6,CASSYSGQRLYEQYF,TGTGCCAGCAGTTACTCGGGACAGCGACTCTACGAGCAGTACTTC
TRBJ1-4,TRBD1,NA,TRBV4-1,CASSQVGDRSNEKLFF,TGCGCCAGCAGCCAAGTCGGGGACAGGAGTAATGAAAAACTGTTTTTT
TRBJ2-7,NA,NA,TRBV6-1,CASSGELFSEQYF,TGTGCCAGCAGTGGAGAACTATTTAGCGAGCAGTACTTC
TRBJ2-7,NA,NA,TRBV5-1,CASSSLTRDARCYEQYF,TGCGCCAGCAGCTCCCTCACCCGGGACGCCAGGTGCTACGAGCAGTACTTC
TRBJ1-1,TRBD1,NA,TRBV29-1,CSADTGGAEAFF,TGCAGCGCGGACACAGGGGGCGCGGAGGCTTTCTTT
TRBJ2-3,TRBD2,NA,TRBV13,CASSLVSGTSGWADTQYF,TGTGCCAGCAGCTTAGTATCCGGGACTAGCGGGTGGGCAGATACGCAGTATTTT
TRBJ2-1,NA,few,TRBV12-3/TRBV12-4,CASQQSSYNEQFF,TGTGCCAGCCAGCAGAGCTCCTACAATGAGCAGTTCTTC
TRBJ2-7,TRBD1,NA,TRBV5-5,CASSFVPGQSSYEQYF,TGTGCCAGCAGTTTTGTCCCGGGACAGAGCTCCTACGAGCAGTACTTC
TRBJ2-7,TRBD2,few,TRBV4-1,CASSQAPGLNYEQYF,TGCGCCAGCAGCCAAGCTCCGGGACTAAATTACGAGCAGTACTTC
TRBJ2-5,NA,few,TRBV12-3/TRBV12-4,CASSLNSGTGETQYF,TGTGCCAGCAGTTTAAACTCAGGGACCGGGGAGACCCAGTACTTC
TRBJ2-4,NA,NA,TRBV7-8,CASSVRGRAAKNIQYF,TGTGCCAGCAGCGTGAGGGGACGAGCGGCCAAAAACATTCAGTACTTC
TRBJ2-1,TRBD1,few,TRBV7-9,CASSPGQSYNEQFF,TGCGCCAGCAGCCCGGGACAGTCCTACAATGAGCAGTTCTTC
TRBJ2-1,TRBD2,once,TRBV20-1,CSARVEASGYNEQFF,TGCAGTGCTAGAGTAGAGGCTAGCGGGTACAATGAGCAGTTCTTC
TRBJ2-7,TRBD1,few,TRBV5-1,CASSWGQSYEQYF,TGCGCCAGCAGCTGGGGACAGTCCTACGAGCAGTACTTC
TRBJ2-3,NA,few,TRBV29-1,CSARDNTDTQYF,TGCAGCGCCCGGGACAACACAGATACGCAGTATTTT